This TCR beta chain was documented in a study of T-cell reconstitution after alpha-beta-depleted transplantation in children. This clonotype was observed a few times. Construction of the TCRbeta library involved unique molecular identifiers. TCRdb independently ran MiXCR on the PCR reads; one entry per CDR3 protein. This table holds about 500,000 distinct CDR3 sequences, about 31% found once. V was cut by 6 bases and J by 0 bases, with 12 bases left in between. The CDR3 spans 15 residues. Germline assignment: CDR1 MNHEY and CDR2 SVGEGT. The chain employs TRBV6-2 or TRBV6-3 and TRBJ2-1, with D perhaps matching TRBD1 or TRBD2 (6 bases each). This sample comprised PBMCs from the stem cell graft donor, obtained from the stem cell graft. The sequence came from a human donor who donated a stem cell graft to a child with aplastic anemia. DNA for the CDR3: TGTGCCAGCAGGAGCGGAGGGGGCTCCTACAATGAGCAGTTCTTC. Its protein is CASRSGGGSYNEQFF.